Each of the 31 T cell receptor beta chains below was sequenced from the same sample in a study of T-cell reconstitution after alpha-beta-depleted transplantation in children. Unique molecular identifiers were built into the TCRbeta library. TCRdb ran MiXCR on the PCR reads and lists one entry per CDR3 protein. The data show about 190,000 distinct CDR3 sequences, with 11% seen just once and roughly 13% held by the top ten. The specimen comprised PBMCs, sampled before TCRalphabeta/CD19-depleted stem cell transplant. The source of these receptors is a boy between 2 and 10 years old with acute myeloid leukemia, due to receive a stem cell transplant.

This clonotype was found many times. This chain links TRBV29-1 with TRBJ2-7; 7 bases match TRBD1. After removal of 5 bases from V and 4 bases from J, the junction contained 8 bases not matched to a gene. Germline CDR1 is SQVTM and CDR2 is ANQGSEA. The CDR3 is 13 amino acids. The CDR3 DNA is TGCAGCGTTTGGGCCCCGGGACAGTACGAGCAGTACTTC. The encoded protein is CSVWAPGQYEQYF.

In this sample, this clonotype turned up many times. The chain employs TRBV9 and TRBJ2-5; D possibly corresponds to TRBD2 (6 bases). The CDR3 has 17 residues. Trimming left V 0 bases short and J 4 bases short, with 19 bases between. CDR1 and CDR2 (germline): SGDLS, YYNGEE. The CDR3 loop is CASSVGASGAQGETQYF. In DNA, the CDR3 is TGTGCCAGCAGCGTAGGAGCTTCGGGAGCCCAGGGAGAGACCCAGTACTTC. The full variable domain, in which reference TRBV9 and TRBJ2-5 provide the parts outside the CDR3, is DSGVTQTPKHLITATGQRVTLRCSPRSGDLSVYWYQQSLDQGLQFLIQYYNGEERAKGNILERFSAQQFPDLHSELNLSSLELGDSALYFCASSVGASGAQGETQYFGPGTRLLVL.

This clonotype was observed many times. The chain links TRBV15 to TRBJ2-1, with TRBD1 identical over 7 bases. The CDR3 extends over 14 amino acids. V lost 5 bases, J lost 5 bases, and 6 bases stayed unmatched. Germline V gene data show CDR1 as LNHNV and CDR2 as YYDKDF (reference sequence). CDR3 protein: CATSGRQGHNEQFF. DNA for the CDR3: TGTGCCACCAGCGGGAGACAGGGACACAATGAGCAGTTCTTC.

The chain has TRBV11-2 and TRBJ1-1; tentative D call: TRBD1 (5 bases). V shed 7 bases and J shed 1 base, with 10 bases lying between them. Per germline, CDR1 SGHAT and CDR2 FQNNGV. The CDR3 loop spans 13 amino acids. The DNA of the CDR3 is TGTGCCAGCACCCCTGGGGGGAACACTGAAGCTTTCTTT. Amino acid sequence: CASTPGGNTEAFF.

This clonotype was observed many times. The rearrangement uses TRBV20-1 and TRBJ1-6; no definite D call. The germline V gene has CDR1 DFQATT and CDR2 SNEGSKA (reference sequence). Trimming pared 0 bases from V and 6 bases from J, leaving 15 bases between. The CDR3 contains 16 residues. Here the CDR3 reads CSARDSRVMGNSPLHF. CDR3 coding DNA: TGCAGTGCTAGAGACTCAAGGGTCATGGGTAATTCACCCCTCCACTTT.

This clonotype has at least ten counts. The chain recombines TRBV6-5 with TRBJ2-7, with 7 bases lining up with TRBD2. The CDR3 extends over 16 amino acids. Germline CDR1 reads MNHEY; CDR2 reads SVGAGI. Germline trimming cut 2 bases from V and 3 bases from J; bases unmatched to any gene: 10. For the CDR3, the DNA is TGTGCCAGCAGTTACAGTAGAGGCGGGGGATTCTACGAGCAGTACTTC. The encoded protein is CASSYSRGGGFYEQYF.

There are many counts of this clonotype. This chain uses TRBV21-1 with TRBJ1-1; TRBD1, as called in the table, went unchecked against the DNA. TRBV21-1 is tagged as a pseudogene. This CDR3 region has 13 residues. CDR3 DNA sequence: TGTGCCGTACCGCTGGGGAAGGGGACTGAAGCTTTCTTT. Amino acid sequence: CAVPLGKGTEAFF.

This clonotype was found many times. CDR3: CSALPGLAGYQETQYF. The CDR3 bases are TGCAGTGCCTTACCGGGACTAGCGGGTTACCAAGAGACCCAGTACTTC. This rearrangement joins TRBV20-1 to TRBJ2-5; 12 positions agree with TRBD2. Germline loops: CDR1 DFQATT, CDR2 SNEGSKA (reference sequence). V was clipped by 6 bases and J by 0 bases; unmatched bases: 8. The CDR3 sequence is 16 residues long.

This clonotype was counted at least ten times. This chain uses TRBV9 with TRBJ2-1, with D hard to call. From germline, CDR1 is SGDLS and CDR2 YYNGEE. This CDR3 has 13 residues. V lost 3 bases and J lost 9, with 13 bases in between. The CDR3 nucleotides read TGTGCCAGCAGCGCCCCGTATCGGAGTGAGCAGTTCTTC. It translates to CASSAPYRSEQFF.

Many counts were recorded for this clonotype. The V call is TRBV3-1, the J call TRBJ2-3; 11 nucleotides match TRBD2. The CDR3 is 16 amino acids. Trimming removed 4 bases from V and 0 bases from J; junction bases left unmatched: 3. The germline gives CDR1 LGHDT, CDR2 YNNKEL (reference sequence). The CDR3 spells CASSLRTSGSTDTQYF. The CDR3 nucleotides read TGTGCCAGCAGCCTTCGGACTAGCGGGAGCACAGATACGCAGTATTTT.

This clonotype has at least ten counts. This sequence joins TRBV20-1 and TRBJ2-3; 12 positions agree with TRBD2. J gave up 3 bases and V 6 bases, and 7 bases lay outside the gene matches. CDR3 length: 15 amino acids. Germline V lookup: CDR1 DFQATT, CDR2 SNEGSKA (reference sequence). CDR3 in amino acids: CSARGTSGLTDTQYF. The CDR3 DNA sequence: TGCAGTGCCCGAGGGACTAGCGGGTTAACAGATACGCAGTATTTT.

Worth noting for this clonotype: A read error may explain this, as a much larger clone is one base away. V is TRBV3-1 and J is TRBJ2-6; 8 bases are shared with TRBD2. CDR1 and CDR2 from the germline V gene are LGHDT and YNNKEL (reference sequence). J lost 0 bases, V lost 8 bases, and 12 bases had no gene match. The CDR3 spans 18 residues. The CDR3 bases are TGTGCCAGCTGTTTGCGCGGGGGGTTAAACTCTGGGGCCAACGTCCTGACTTTC. Translated, it gives CASCLRGGLNSGANVLTF.

This clonotype occurred many times. The chain carries TRBV5-1 and TRBJ2-7, with 7 bases matching TRBD2. CDR1 is SGHRS, CDR2 YFSETQ, per germline. Trimming cost V 0 bases and J 7 bases; bases outside gene matches: 10. The CDR3 sequence is 15 residues long. The CDR3 nucleotides read TGCGCCAGCAGCTTGGGGCTAGCGGAGCCCCTGGAGCAGTACTTC. Translating gives CASSLGLAEPLEQYF.

This clonotype was detected many times. The J gene is TRBJ2-1, the V gene TRBV4-1; 8 bases agree with TRBD2. The V segment lost 1 base and the J segment 4 bases; nucleotides outside the gene matches: 3. The CDR3 runs to 15 residues. CDR1 is MGHRA and CDR2 is YSYEKL in the germline V gene. CDR3 DNA: TGCGCCAGCAGCCAAGTGGCGGGAGGTTACAATGAGCAGTTCTTC. Protein product: CASSQVAGGYNEQFF.

This clonotype was found many times. This chain links TRBV12-3 or TRBV12-4 with TRBJ2-3, with 8 bases aligning to TRBD2. V shed 3 bases and J 4 bases; nucleotides not matched to a gene: 6. The CDR3 has 15 amino acids. CDR3 nucleotide sequence: TGTGCCAGCAGTTTGTTCGGGGGGGCCGCAGATACGCAGTATTTT. It is translated as CASSLFGGAADTQYF.

This clonotype was detected many times. The chain couples TRBV12-3 or TRBV12-4 to TRBJ1-4; TRBD1 matches 8 bases. The CDR3 has 13 residues. V lost 6 bases and J lost 7; bases outside the gene matches: 4. CDR3 sequence: CASRGTGGEKLFF. CDR3 bases: TGTGCCAGCAGAGGGACAGGTGGTGAAAAACTGTTTTTT.

This clonotype was seen ten or more times. The gene calls are TRBV20-1 and TRBJ2-1; D uncertain. V was shortened by 3 bases and J by 6 bases, with 6 bases between the two germline ends. Germline CDR1 and CDR2: DFQATT and SNEGSKA (reference sequence). The CDR3 extends over 11 amino acids. The CDR3 loop reads CSASSPNEQFF. CDR3 nucleotides: TGCAGTGCTAGCAGCCCCAATGAGCAGTTCTTC.

This clonotype appeared many times. The gene calls are TRBV7-8 and TRBJ2-3, with 7 positions matching TRBD1. This CDR3 comprises 15 residues. Per germline, CDR1 SGHVS and CDR2 FQNEAQ. Trimming cost V 5 bases and J 0 bases; bases outside gene matches: 5. In DNA, the CDR3 is TGTGCCAGCAGCGAGGGACAGTATAGCACAGATACGCAGTATTTT. Amino acids: CASSEGQYSTDTQYF. The full variable domain, in which reference TRBV7-8 and TRBJ2-3 provide the parts outside the CDR3, is GAGVSQSPRYKVAKRGQDVALRCDPISGHVSLFWYQQALGQGPEFLTYFQNEAQLDKSGLPSDRFFAERPEGSVSTLKIQRTQQEDSAVYLCASSEGQYSTDTQYFGPGTRLTVL.

This clonotype was seen repeatedly, ten times or more. The genes are TRBV7-6 and TRBJ2-7, with D possibly matching TRBD2 (5 bases). Trimming removed 1 base from V and 0 bases from J, with 10 bases in between. From germline, CDR1 is SGHVS and CDR2 FNYEAQ. The CDR3 is made up of 15 amino acids. The CDR3 reads CASSLDGGYSYEQYF. The CDR3 DNA sequence: TGTGCCAGCAGCTTAGACGGCGGGTACTCCTACGAGCAGTACTTC.

This clonotype was recorded many times. Here the CDR3 reads CASRWTGDQPQHF. For the CDR3, the DNA is TGTGCCAGCAGGTGGACTGGAGATCAGCCCCAGCATTTT. The gene calls are TRBV2 and TRBJ1-5; D is ambiguous. From germline, CDR1 is SNHLY and CDR2 FYNNEI. This CDR3 has 13 residues. Trimming pared 6 bases from V and 5 bases from J, leaving 11 bases between.

This clonotype was seen repeatedly, ten times or more. The rearrangement uses TRBV20-1 and TRBJ2-4; D is unclear. V shed 6 bases and J shed 8 bases, with 14 bases lying between them. CDR3 length: 12 residues. Germline assignment: CDR1 DFQATT and CDR2 SNEGSKA (reference sequence). The CDR3 here is CSAGLGLDIQYF. The CDR3, as DNA: TGCAGTGCCGGGCTGGGGTTGGACATTCAGTACTTC.

This clonotype came up many times. This chain uses TRBV20-1 with TRBJ2-7, with 8 bases lining up with TRBD2. Per germline, CDR1 DFQATT and CDR2 SNEGSKA (reference sequence). CDR3 size: 16 residues. The ends lost 5 bases at V and 3 bases at J; junction bases unmatched: 15. CDR3 nucleotides: TGCAGTGCTGTGCCTCTAGCGGGTCTGGTATACTACGAGCAGTACTTC. Protein sequence: CSAVPLAGLVYYEQYF.

Many counts were recorded for this clonotype. The chain has TRBV7-2 and TRBJ1-6; D may be TRBD1 (6 bases). From germline, CDR1 is SGHTA and CDR2 FQGNSA. V shed 2 bases and J shed 12 bases, with 23 bases lying between them. The CDR3 totals 17 residues. Here the CDR3 reads CASSLTTGLEKGVPLHF. CDR3 bases: TGTGCCAGCAGCTTAACAACAGGGTTAGAAAAAGGTGTACCCCTCCACTTT.

This clonotype was observed at least ten times. V gene TRBV5-1 combines with J gene TRBJ2-1; a weak D match, TRBD1 (6 bases). Trimming cost V 6 bases and J 2 bases, with 15 bases left between them. The CDR3 spans 15 residues. Germline CDR1 SGHRS, CDR2 YFSETQ. The CDR3 coding sequence is TGCGCCAGCACCTCTGGCCAGGGGACCTACAATGAGCAGTTCTTC. Translation gives CASTSGQGTYNEQFF.

This clonotype was seen at least ten times. This chain links TRBV7-9 with TRBJ1-4; no firm D call. V lost 1 base and J lost 7, with 10 bases in between. Per the germline V gene, CDR1 is SEHNR and CDR2 is FQNEAQ (reference sequence). The CDR3 is made up of 14 amino acids. This chain's CDR3 is CASSLVSGFEKLFF. The CDR3 bases are TGTGCCAGCAGCTTAGTATCCGGTTTTGAAAAACTGTTTTTT.

This clonotype was seen ten or more times. The V and J genes are TRBV7-3 and TRBJ2-7; a weak D match, TRBD2 (6 bases). V gave up 9 bases and J gave up 2 bases, with 20 bases separating them. CDR3 length equals 15 residues. Germline assignment: CDR1 SGHTA and CDR2 FQGTGA. CDR3 amino acids: CASSPRGGTPYEQYF. CDR3 sequence (DNA): TGTGCCAGTTCCCCCCGCGGAGGGACCCCCTACGAGCAGTACTTC.

This clonotype was counted ten times or more. The chain employs TRBV12-3 or TRBV12-4 and TRBJ2-2; 7 bases map to TRBD2. Trimming removed 7 bases from V and 1 base from J; junction bases left unmatched: 9. The CDR3 is 16 residues long. CDR3 bases: TGTGCCAGCACCTTAGGGAGCGGGGTGAACACCGGGGAGCTGTTTTTT. This translates into CASTLGSGVNTGELFF.

This clonotype was detected ten times or more. The chain carries TRBV20-1 and TRBJ2-7; 11 bases line up with TRBD1. The CDR3 totals 14 residues. CDR1 is DFQATT, CDR2 SNEGSKA, per germline (reference sequence). With 1 base clipped from V and 3 bases from J, the junction kept 2 bases outside the gene matches. The CDR3: CSARAGTGGYEQYF. The CDR3 nucleotides read TGCAGTGCTAGAGCCGGGACAGGGGGCTACGAGCAGTACTTC.

The table lists this clonotype with many counts. V gene TRBV27 combines with J gene TRBJ2-1; D is uncertain. The CDR3 has 13 residues. V was cut by 7 bases and J by 6 bases, with 13 bases left in between. Germline CDR1 MNHEY, CDR2 SMNVEV (reference sequence). The CDR3 nucleotides read TGTGCCAGCACTACTCTTGGTAGCAATGAGCAGTTCTTC. It is translated as CASTTLGSNEQFF.

In the case of this clonotype: A much larger clone differs from this one at a single base, so this may be a read error. The chain uses TRBV12-3 or TRBV12-4 and TRBJ2-7, with D possibly matching TRBD2 (6 bases). The CDR3 consists of 14 residues. Trimming left V 5 bases short and J 6 bases short, with 17 bases between. The CDR3 DNA reads as TGTGCCAGCAGTAGCCGGGACGGGGGAAGCGAGCAGTACTTC. Amino acids: CASSSRDGGSEQYF.

At least ten counts were recorded for this clonotype. The rearrangement joins TRBV7-8 to TRBJ2-1, with TRBD1 as a possible D gene (6 bases). Germline assignment: CDR1 SGHVS and CDR2 FQNEAQ. The CDR3 has 13 amino acids. V was cut by 5 bases and J by 9 bases, with 14 bases left in between. CDR3 region: CASSLTVTGEQFF. DNA of the CDR3: TGTGCCAGCAGCCTTACAGTGACAGGTGAGCAGTTCTTC.